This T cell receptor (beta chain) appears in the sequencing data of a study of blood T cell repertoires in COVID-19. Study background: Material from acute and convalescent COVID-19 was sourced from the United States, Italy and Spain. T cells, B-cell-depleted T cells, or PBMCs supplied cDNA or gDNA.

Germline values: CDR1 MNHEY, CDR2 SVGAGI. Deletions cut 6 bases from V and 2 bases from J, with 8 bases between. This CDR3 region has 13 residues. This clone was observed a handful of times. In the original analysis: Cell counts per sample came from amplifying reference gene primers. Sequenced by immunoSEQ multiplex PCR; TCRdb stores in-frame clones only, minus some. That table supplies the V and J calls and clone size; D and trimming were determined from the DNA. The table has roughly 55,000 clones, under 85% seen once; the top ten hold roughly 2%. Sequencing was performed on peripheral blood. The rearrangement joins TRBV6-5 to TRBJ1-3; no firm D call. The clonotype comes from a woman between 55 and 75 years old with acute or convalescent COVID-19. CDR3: CASSPPPGNTIYF. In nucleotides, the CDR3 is TGTGCCAGCAGCCCCCCTCCTGGAAACACCATATATTTT.